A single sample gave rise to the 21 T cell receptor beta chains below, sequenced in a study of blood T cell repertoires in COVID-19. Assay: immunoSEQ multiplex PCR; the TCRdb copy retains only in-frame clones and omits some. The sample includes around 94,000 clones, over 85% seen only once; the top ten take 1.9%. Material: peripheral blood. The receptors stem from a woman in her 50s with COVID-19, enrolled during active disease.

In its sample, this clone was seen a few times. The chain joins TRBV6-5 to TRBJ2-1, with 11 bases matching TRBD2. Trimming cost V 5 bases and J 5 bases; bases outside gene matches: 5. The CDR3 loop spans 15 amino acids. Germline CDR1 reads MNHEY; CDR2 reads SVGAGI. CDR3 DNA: TGTGCCAGCAGTCATGTAGCGGGGGGGGACAATGAGCAGTTCTTC. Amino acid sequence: CASSHVAGGDNEQFF.

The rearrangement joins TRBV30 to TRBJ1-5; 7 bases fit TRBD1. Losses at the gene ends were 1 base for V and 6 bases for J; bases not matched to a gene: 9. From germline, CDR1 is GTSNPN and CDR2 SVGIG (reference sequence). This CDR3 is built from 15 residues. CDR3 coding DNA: TGTGCCTGGAGTGATATGCAGGGGGGTGTTCAGCCCCAGCATTTT. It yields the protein CAWSDMQGGVQPQHF.

CDR3: CASSWTSRVDTQYF. In DNA, the CDR3 is TGTGCCAGCAGTTGGACTAGCAGAGTTGATACGCAGTATTTT. This chain connects TRBV28 to TRBJ2-3, with TRBD2 matching over 8 bases. The germline gives CDR1 MDHEN, CDR2 SYDVKM. The CDR3 covers 14 residues. The trim removed 4 bases at V and 6 bases at J, leaving 6 bases unmatched. The complete variable domain, with remaining parts taken from reference TRBV28 and TRBJ2-3, reads DVKVTQSSRYLVKRTGEKVFLECVQDMDHENMFWYRQDPGLGLRLIYFSYDVKMKEKGDIPEGYSVSREKKERFSLILESASTNQTSMYLCASSWTSRVDTQYFGPGTRLTVL.

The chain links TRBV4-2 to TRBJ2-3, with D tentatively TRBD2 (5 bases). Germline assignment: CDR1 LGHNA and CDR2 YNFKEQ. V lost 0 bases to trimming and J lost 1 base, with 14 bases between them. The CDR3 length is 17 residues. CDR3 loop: CASSQDFSEGRTDTQYF. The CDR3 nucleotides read TGTGCCAGCAGCCAAGATTTTAGCGAGGGTCGCACAGATACGCAGTATTTT.

For the CDR3, the DNA is TGTGCCATACTACAGGGAGACTATGGCTACACCTTC. Amino acid sequence: CAILQGDYGYTF. The V call is TRBV19, the J call TRBJ1-2; the D gene is possibly TRBD1 (6 bases). The germline gives CDR1 LNHDA, CDR2 SQIVND (reference sequence). This CDR3 region has 12 residues. Trimming took off 10 bases at V and 3 bases at J, with 12 bases between the two ends.

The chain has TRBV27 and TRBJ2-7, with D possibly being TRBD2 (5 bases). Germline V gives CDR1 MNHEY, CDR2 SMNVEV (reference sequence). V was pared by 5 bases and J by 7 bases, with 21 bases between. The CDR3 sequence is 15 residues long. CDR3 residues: CASSRAGPRRWEQYF. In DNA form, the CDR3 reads TGTGCCAGCAGTCGAGCCGGGCCACGGAGGTGGGAGCAGTACTTC.

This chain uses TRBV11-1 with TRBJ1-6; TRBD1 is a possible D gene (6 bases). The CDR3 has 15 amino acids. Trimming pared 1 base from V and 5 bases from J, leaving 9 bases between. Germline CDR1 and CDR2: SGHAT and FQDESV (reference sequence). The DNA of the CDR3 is TGTGCCAGCAGCTTAGACAGGGTTCATAATTCACCCCTCCACTTT. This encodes CASSLDRVHNSPLHF.

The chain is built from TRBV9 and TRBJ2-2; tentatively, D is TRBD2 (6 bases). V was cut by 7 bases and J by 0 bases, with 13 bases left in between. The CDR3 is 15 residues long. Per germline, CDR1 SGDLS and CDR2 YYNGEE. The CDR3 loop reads CASRAGLSNTGELFF. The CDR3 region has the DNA TGTGCCAGCCGCGCGGGACTCTCGAACACCGGGGAGCTGTTTTTT.

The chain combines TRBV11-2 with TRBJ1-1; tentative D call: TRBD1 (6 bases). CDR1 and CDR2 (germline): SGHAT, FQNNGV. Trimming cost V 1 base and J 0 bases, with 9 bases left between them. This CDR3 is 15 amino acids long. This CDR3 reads CASSLGGTLNTEAFF. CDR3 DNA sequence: TGTGCCAGCAGCTTAGGTGGGACACTGAACACTGAAGCTTTCTTT.

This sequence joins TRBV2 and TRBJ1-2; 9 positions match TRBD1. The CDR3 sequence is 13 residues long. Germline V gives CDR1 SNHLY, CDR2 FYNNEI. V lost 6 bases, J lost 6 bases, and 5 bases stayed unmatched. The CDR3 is CASSNRGLHGYTF. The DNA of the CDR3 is TGTGCCAGCAGCAACAGGGGGCTGCATGGCTACACCTTC.

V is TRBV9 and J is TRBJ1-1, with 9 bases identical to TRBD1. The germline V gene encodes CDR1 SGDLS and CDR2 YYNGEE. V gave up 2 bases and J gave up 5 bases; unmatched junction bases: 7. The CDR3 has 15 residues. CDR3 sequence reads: CASSVSGTGKTEAFF. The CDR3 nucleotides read TGTGCCAGCAGCGTCAGTGGGACAGGGAAGACTGAAGCTTTCTTT. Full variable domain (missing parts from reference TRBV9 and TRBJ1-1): DSGVTQTPKHLITATGQRVTLRCSPRSGDLSVYWYQQSLDQGLQFLIQYYNGEERAKGNILERFSAQQFPDLHSELNLSSLELGDSALYFCASSVSGTGKTEAFFGQGTRLTVV.

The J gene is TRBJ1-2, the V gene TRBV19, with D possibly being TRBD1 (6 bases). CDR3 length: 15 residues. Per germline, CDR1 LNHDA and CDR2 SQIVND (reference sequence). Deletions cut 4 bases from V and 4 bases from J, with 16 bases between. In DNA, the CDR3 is TGTGCCAGTAGTACCCGTGGGGGCAGGATCTATGGCTACACCTTC. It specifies CASSTRGGRIYGYTF.

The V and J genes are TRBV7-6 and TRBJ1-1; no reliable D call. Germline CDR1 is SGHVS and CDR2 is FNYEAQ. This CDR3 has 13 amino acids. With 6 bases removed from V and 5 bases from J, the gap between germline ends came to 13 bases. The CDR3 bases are TGTGCCAGCAGTCTTGATGTGACAACTGAAGCTTTCTTT. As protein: CASSLDVTTEAFF.

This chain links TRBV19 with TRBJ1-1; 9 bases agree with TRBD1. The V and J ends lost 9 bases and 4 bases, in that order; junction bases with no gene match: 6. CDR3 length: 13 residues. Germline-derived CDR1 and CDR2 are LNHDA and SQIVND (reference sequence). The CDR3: CASYRGQGTEAFF. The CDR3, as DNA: TGTGCCAGCTACAGGGGGCAGGGCACTGAAGCTTTCTTT.

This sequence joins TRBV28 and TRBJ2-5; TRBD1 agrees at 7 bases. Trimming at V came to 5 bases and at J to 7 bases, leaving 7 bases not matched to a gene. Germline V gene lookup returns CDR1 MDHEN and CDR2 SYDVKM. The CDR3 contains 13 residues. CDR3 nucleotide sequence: TGTGCCAGCAGTAGACAGGGCCTGGGGACCCAGTACTTC. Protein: CASSRQGLGTQYF.

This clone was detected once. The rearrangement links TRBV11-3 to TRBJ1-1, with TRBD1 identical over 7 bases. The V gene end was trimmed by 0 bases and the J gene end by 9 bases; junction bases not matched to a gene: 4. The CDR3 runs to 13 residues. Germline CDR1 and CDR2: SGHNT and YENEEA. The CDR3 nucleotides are TGTGCCAGCAGCTTAGAGGCAGGGGGACAAGCTTTCTTT. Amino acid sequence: CASSLEAGGQAFF.

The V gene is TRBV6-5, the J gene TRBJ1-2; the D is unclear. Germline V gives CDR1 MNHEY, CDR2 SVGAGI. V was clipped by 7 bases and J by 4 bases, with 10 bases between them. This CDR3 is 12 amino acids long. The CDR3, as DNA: TGTGCCAGCAACAGTCCCACCTATGGCTACACCTTC. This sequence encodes CASNSPTYGYTF.

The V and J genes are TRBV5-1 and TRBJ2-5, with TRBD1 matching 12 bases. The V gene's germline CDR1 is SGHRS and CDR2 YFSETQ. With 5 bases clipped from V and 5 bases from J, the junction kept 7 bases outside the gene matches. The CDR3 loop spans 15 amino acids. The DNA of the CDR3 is TGCGCCAGCAGGCGGGGACAGGGGGCGGAGGAGACCCAGTACTTC. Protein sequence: CASRRGQGAEETQYF.

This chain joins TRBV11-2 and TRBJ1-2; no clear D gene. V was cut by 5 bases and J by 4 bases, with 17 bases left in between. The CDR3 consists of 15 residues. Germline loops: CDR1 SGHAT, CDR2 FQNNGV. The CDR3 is CASSHDLQVSYGYTF. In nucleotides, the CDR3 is TGTGCCAGCAGCCACGACCTCCAGGTTTCCTATGGCTACACCTTC.

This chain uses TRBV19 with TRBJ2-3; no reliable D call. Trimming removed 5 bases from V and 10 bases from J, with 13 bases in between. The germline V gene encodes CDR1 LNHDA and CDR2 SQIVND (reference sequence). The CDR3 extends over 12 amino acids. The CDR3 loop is CASSSYAVAQYF. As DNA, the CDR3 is TGTGCCAGTAGTTCCTATGCGGTCGCGCAGTATTTT.

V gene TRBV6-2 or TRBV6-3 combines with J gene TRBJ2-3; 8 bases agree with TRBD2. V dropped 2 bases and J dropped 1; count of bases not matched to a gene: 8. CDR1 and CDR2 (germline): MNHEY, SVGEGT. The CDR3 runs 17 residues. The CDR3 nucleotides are TGTGCCAGCAGTTACGGAGACACGCGGGGGGGCACAGATACGCAGTATTTT. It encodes CASSYGDTRGGTDTQYF.